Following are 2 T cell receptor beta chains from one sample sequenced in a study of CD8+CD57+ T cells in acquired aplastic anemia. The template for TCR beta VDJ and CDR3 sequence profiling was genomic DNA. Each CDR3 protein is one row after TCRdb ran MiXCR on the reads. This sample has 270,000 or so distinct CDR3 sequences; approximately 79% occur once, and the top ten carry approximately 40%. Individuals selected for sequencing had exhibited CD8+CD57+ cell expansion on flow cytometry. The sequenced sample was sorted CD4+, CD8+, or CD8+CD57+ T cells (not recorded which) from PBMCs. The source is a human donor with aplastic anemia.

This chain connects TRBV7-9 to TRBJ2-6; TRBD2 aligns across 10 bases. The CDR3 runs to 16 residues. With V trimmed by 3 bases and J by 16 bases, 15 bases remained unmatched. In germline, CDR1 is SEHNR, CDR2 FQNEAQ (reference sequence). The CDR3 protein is CASSFPRSGGADELTF. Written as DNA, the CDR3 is TGTGCCAGCAGCTTTCCAAGAAGCGGGGGGGCCGACGAGCTGACTTTC.

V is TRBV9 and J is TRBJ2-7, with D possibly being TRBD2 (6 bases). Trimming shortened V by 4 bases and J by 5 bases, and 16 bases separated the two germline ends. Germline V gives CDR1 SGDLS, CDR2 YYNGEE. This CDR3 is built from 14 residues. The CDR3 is CASSLAAWGNEQYF. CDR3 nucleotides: TGTGCCAGCAGCTTAGCGGCCTGGGGCAACGAGCAGTACTTC.